The sequence of this T cell receptor (beta chain) was determined in a study of T cell repertoires in cytomegalovirus infection. Study-level background: In public TCR beta signatures, there were indications of both CMV infection and matching HLA type.

The CDR3 extends over 12 amino acids. The ends were cut back, 7 bases at V and 7 bases at J, with 11 bases in the middle. Germline assignment: CDR1 MDHEN and CDR2 SYDVKM. This clonotype was counted only a few times. Its antigen is as yet unknown. Findings of the study overall: Ex vivo, HLA-C-restricted CMV-specific TCR beta clonotypes prevailed over the rest of the response.

TCRdb redid the calling of the reads with MiXCR, one entry per CDR3 protein. Of about 900,000 distinct CDR3 sequences in the sample, around a third were seen once. This specimen consisted of cultured CD8+ T cells from PBMCs, obtained from culture after CMV antigen stimulation. The V call is TRBV28, the J call TRBJ2-1; no clear D. The source of this sequence is a human donor in good health (CMV status not recorded). Some clones in this sample may be carry-over from other donors' samples. Here the CDR3 DNA reads TGTGCCAGCACCGATAGGGTAAATGAGCAGTTCTTC. Its protein product is CASTDRVNEQFF.